This T cell receptor (beta chain) originates from a study of blood T cell repertoires in COVID-19. V shed 2 bases and J shed 0 bases, with 11 bases lying between them. The CDR3 is 15 residues long. Germline V gene sequence: CDR1 SGHRS, CDR2 YFSETQ. Using immunoSEQ multiplex PCR, the repertoire was profiled, and TCRdb retains in-frame clones only, with some absent. Of 160,000 or so clones listed, roughly 84% are singletons. This TCR was sampled from a man aged 45-65 years who had recovered from COVID-19. The genes are TRBV5-1 and TRBJ1-2, with D possibly TRBD1 on 5 matching bases. The sequenced sample consisted of PBMCs or T cells enriched from blood (not recorded which). CDR3 residues: CASSFDGQANYGYTF. CDR3 in DNA: TGCGCCAGCAGCTTTGACGGACAAGCTAACTATGGCTACACCTTC.